This TCR beta chain was captured in a study of beta chain features in type 1 diabetes. Study-level background: Cell yields, gender and age were similar in healthy donors and patients. Study conclusions and caveats: Reduced insertions and increased deletions marked VDJ junctions in type 1 diabetes patients. Naive, central memory and Treg TCRB repertoires appeared more alike in patients than in healthy donors. Type 1 diabetes patients showed a moderate but significant shortening of TCRB CDR3s in all four CD4+ subsets.

This clone turned up a few times. What it recognizes is unknown. This CDR3 is built from 15 residues. V was clipped by 5 bases and J by 0 bases, with 13 bases between them. Germline CDR1 and CDR2: MNHNY and SVGAGI (reference sequence). Sorting of CD4+ naive, central memory, regulatory and stem cell-like memory cells was performed via CD45RO/CCR7/CD25/CD127/CD95/CD27. TCRB transcripts that were expressed got sequenced, as all of the isolated RNA had been reverse transcribed. Profiled with immunoSEQ multiplex PCR; TCRdb holds only in-frame clones, not every one. The data hold approximately 170,000 clones, with 7% to 9% observed a single time.

The chain has TRBV6-6 and TRBJ2-5; D uncertain. Material: central memory CD4+ T cells from blood. This clonotype was sampled from a man aged 18 to 30 with type 1 diabetes. CDR3 in DNA: TGTGCCAGCAGTGTCGAAGAGTTGTACCAAGAGACCCAGTACTTC. This codes for CASSVEELYQETQYF.